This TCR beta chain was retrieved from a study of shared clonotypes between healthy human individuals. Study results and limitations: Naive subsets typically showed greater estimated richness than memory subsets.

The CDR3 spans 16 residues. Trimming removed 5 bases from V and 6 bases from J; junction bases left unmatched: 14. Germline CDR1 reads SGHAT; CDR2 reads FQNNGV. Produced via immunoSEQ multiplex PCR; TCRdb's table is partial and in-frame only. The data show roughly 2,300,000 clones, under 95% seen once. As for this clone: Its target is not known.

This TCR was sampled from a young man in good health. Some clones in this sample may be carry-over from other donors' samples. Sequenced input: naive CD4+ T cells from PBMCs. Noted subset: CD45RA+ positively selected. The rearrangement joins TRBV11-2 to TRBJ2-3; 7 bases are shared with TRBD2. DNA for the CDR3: TGTGCCAGCAGCCGGAATACGGCGGGAGTCGGTGATACGCAGTATTTT. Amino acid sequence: CASSRNTAGVGDTQYF.